The entry below gives a single TCR beta chain sequence along with its context. Its antigen remains unidentified. Here immunoSEQ multiplex PCR was the method, and the copy in TCRdb shows in-frame clones only, minus some. The table lists over 30,000 clones, around 90% of them singletons. These data come from a study of T cells in tuberculosis. Whole-study results and caveats: Using the GMM-specific repertoire gave about 87% accuracy versus 70% with motifs. Cases with active tuberculosis were adults, while controls were adolescents.

There are 13 residues in the CDR3. Trimming took off 6 bases at V and 7 bases at J, with 15 bases between the two ends. Germline CDR1 LNHDA, CDR2 SQIVND (reference sequence). Sequencing was performed on PBMCs. This chain uses TRBV19 with TRBJ2-5; tentatively, D is TRBD2 (5 bases). The TCR comes from a donor between 10 and 29 years old with latent tuberculosis or without tuberculosis infection. Some clones in this sample may be carry-over from other donors' samples. The CDR3 nucleotides read TGTGCCAGTAGCCCCAAGGAGGCGTGGACCCAGTACTTC. Protein sequence: CASSPKEAWTQYF. The full variable domain, with the rest looked up from reference TRBV19 and TRBJ2-5, is DGGITQSPKYLFRKEGQNVTLSCEQNLNHDAMYWYRQDPGQGLRLIYYSQIVNDFQKGDIAEGYSVSREKKESFPLTVTSAQKNPTAFYLCASSPKEAWTQYFGPGTRLLVL.